The 21 T cell receptor beta chains in this list originate from one sample, sequenced in a study of Graves' ophthalmopathy and Graves' hyperthyroidism (dated by TCRdb to 2016 to 2019). Instrument on record: Illumina HiSeq 2000. TCR beta CDR3 regions were amplified from RNA transcripts for repertoire sequencing. HTBI primers and the Qiagen OneStep RT-PCR kit were used in a first-round RT-PCR, which was followed by a second-round multiplex PCR, size selection and purification. TCRdb ran its own pipeline on the public reads, namely fastp trimming at Q25 and MiXCR clone calling, and kept in-frame beta chains. Each entry merges the rows of one CDR3 protein and shows their most common DNA and genes. The sample includes 400,000 or so distinct CDR3 sequences, with about 15% observed a single time. The ten biggest clones cover roughly 2.3% of the sample. What was sequenced was peripheral blood. The receptors here all came from an adult woman with stable Graves' hyperthyroidism.

The table lists this clonotype with a few counts. The V gene is TRBV28, the J gene TRBJ2-5; 8 positions agree with TRBD2. Germline V lookup: CDR1 MDHEN, CDR2 SYDVKM. This CDR3 has 16 amino acids. The V gene end was trimmed by 4 bases and the J gene end by 4 bases; junction bases not matched to a gene: 11. In DNA form, the CDR3 reads TGTGCCAGCAGTTCTCCCTCGGGGGGGTTGGGAGAGACCCAGTACTTC. Its protein product is CASSSPSGGLGETQYF.

At least ten counts were recorded for this clonotype. This rearrangement joins TRBV30 to TRBJ1-2; weak D call: TRBD1 (5 bases). Germline V gene sequence: CDR1 GTSNPN, CDR2 SVGIG (reference sequence). This CDR3 region has 15 residues. V was shortened by 0 bases and J by 3 bases, with 14 bases between the two germline ends. The CDR3 is CAWSVPRQTHYGYTF. CDR3 coding DNA: TGTGCCTGGAGTGTCCCCAGACAGACTCACTATGGCTACACCTTC.

This clonotype was seen many times. The chain joins TRBV12-3 or TRBV12-4 to TRBJ1-3; D remains unclear. Trimming took off 5 bases at V and 4 bases at J, with 18 bases between the two ends. This CDR3 spans 16 amino acids. The CDR3 bases are TGTGCCAGCAGTCCCCTTGAGGAGGGATGGGGAAACACCATATATTTT. Translation: CASSPLEEGWGNTIYF.

At least ten counts were recorded for this clonotype. The rearrangement links TRBV20-1 to TRBJ2-7; 8 bases match TRBD2. The V gene's germline CDR1 is DFQATT and CDR2 SNEGSKA (reference sequence). V lost 1 base and J lost 2; bases outside the gene matches: 7. The CDR3 covers 15 residues. The CDR3 is CSARVPAGVTYEQYF. In DNA, the CDR3 is TGCAGTGCTAGAGTCCCAGCGGGAGTGACCTACGAGCAGTACTTC.

This clonotype showed up many times. The chain carries TRBV6-2 or TRBV6-3 and TRBJ2-7; 9 bases align to TRBD2. From germline, CDR1 is MNHEY and CDR2 SVGEGT. V lost 2 bases, J lost 0 bases, and 5 bases stayed unmatched. CDR3 size: 16 residues. The CDR3 protein is CASSYPLAGASYEQYF. CDR3 coding DNA: TGTGCCAGCAGTTACCCGTTAGCGGGGGCCTCCTACGAGCAGTACTTC.

The sample holds many counts of this clonotype. This chain joins TRBV7-9 and TRBJ2-7; a weak D match, TRBD1 (6 bases). This CDR3 contains 13 residues. V was trimmed by 1 base and J by 6 bases, leaving 10 bases between them. From germline, CDR1 is SEHNR and CDR2 FQNEAQ (reference sequence). The CDR3 DNA sequence: TGTGCCAGCAGCTTAGGCACAGGGACCGAGCAGTACTTC. Residues: CASSLGTGTEQYF.

This clonotype was counted ten times or more. V and J are TRBV6-1 and TRBJ1-1, with D possibly being TRBD1 (6 bases). V lost 6 bases to trimming and J lost 6 bases, with 14 bases between them. CDR3 size: 13 residues. Germline V gives CDR1 MNHNS, CDR2 SASEGT. The CDR3: CASRRRQAPEAFF. CDR3 bases: TGTGCCAGCAGACGACGACAGGCTCCTGAAGCTTTCTTT.

This clonotype was recorded a few times. V is TRBV11-3 and J is TRBJ2-5, with TRBD2 matching over 10 bases. J lost 5 bases, V lost 5 bases, and 8 bases had no gene match. Germline V gene data show CDR1 as SGHNT and CDR2 as YENEEA. This CDR3 has 15 amino acids. The CDR3 sequence is CASSRTSGDWETQYF. For the CDR3, the DNA is TGTGCCAGCAGCCGGACTAGCGGAGATTGGGAGACCCAGTACTTC. Full variable domain (outside the CDR3, taken from reference TRBV11-3 and TRBJ2-5): EAGVVQSPRYKIIEKKQPVAFWCNPISGHNTLYWYLQNLGQGPELLIRYENEEAVDDSQLPKDRFSAERLKGVDSTLKIQPAELGDSAVYLCASSRTSGDWETQYFGPGTRLLVL.

This clonotype was counted many times. The chain is built from TRBV27 and TRBJ1-1; 10 bases are a match to TRBD1. Germline values: CDR1 MNHEY, CDR2 SMNVEV (reference sequence). This CDR3 is built from 13 residues. The V segment lost 4 bases and the J segment 7 bases; nucleotides outside the gene matches: 3. The CDR3 spells CASSSTGGGEAFF. The CDR3 DNA is TGTGCCAGCAGTTCGACAGGGGGCGGTGAAGCTTTCTTT.

The table lists this clonotype with many counts. J is TRBJ1-3 and V is TRBV2; D is unresolved. The CDR3 loop spans 15 amino acids. Germline V gene data show CDR1 as SNHLY and CDR2 as FYNNEI. Trimming cost V 1 base and J 0 bases, with 7 bases left between them. As DNA, the CDR3 is TGTGCCAGCAGTGAAGACAGTTACTCTGGAAACACCATATATTTT. This encodes CASSEDSYSGNTIYF.

This clonotype was counted a few times. The chain uses TRBV4-1 and TRBJ1-2; 8 bases align to TRBD1. Germline values: CDR1 MGHRA, CDR2 YSYEKL. V was pared by 3 bases and J by 7 bases, with 7 bases of the junction left unmatched. This CDR3 comprises 14 residues. CDR3 sequence reads: CASSQDPGGSGYTF. The CDR3 DNA reads TGCGCCAGCAGCCAGGACCCAGGGGGCAGTGGCTACACCTTC.

This clonotype was seen ten or more times. The chain uses TRBV18 and TRBJ2-5, with TRBD1 identical over 7 bases. The CDR3 has 14 residues. Germline trimming cut 4 bases from V and 5 bases from J; bases unmatched to any gene: 7. Germline lookup yields CDR1 KGHSH and CDR2 LQKENI. In DNA, the CDR3 is TGTGCCAGCTCACTCGGGACAGTTGGGGAGACCCAGTACTTC. Its protein product is CASSLGTVGETQYF.

The sample holds many counts of this clonotype. The rearrangement links TRBV10-3 to TRBJ2-7; no firm D call. V was shortened by 2 bases and J by 0 bases, with 5 bases between the two germline ends. Germline-derived CDR1 and CDR2 are ENHRY and SYGVKD. The CDR3 length is 13 residues. DNA of the CDR3: TGTGCCATCAGTGAGCAAGGCTCCTACGAGCAGTACTTC. Translating it yields CAISEQGSYEQYF.

This chain joins TRBV7-8 and TRBJ2-6; TRBD1 is a possible D gene (6 bases). The ends were cut back, 6 bases at V and 0 bases at J, with 12 bases in the middle. The CDR3 runs 16 residues. CDR1 and CDR2 (germline): SGHVS, FQNEAQ. CDR3 bases: TGTGCCAGCAGTCAGGGGTCTGTCTCTGGGGCCAACGTCCTGACTTTC. Its translation is CASSQGSVSGANVLTF.

This clonotype was seen only once. This chain's CDR3 is CSARDGQGLVQPQHF. The CDR3 nucleotides read TGCAGTGCTAGAGATGGACAGGGGTTAGTTCAGCCCCAGCATTTT. The chain uses TRBV20-1 and TRBJ1-5; 9 positions match TRBD1. After removal of 0 bases from V and 6 bases from J, the junction contained 6 bases not matched to a gene. The CDR3 runs 15 residues. From germline, CDR1 is DFQATT and CDR2 SNEGSKA (reference sequence).

This clonotype was detected many times. CDR3 nucleotide sequence: TGTGCCAGCAGTCCGGACAGGGGAACAAGGGACACTGAAGCTTTCTTT. It encodes CASSPDRGTRDTEAFF. The chain uses TRBV12-3 or TRBV12-4 and TRBJ1-1; 9 nucleotides match TRBD1. The CDR3 length is 16 residues. With 5 bases clipped from V and 3 bases from J, the junction kept 10 bases outside the gene matches.

This clonotype has ten or more counts. This chain joins TRBV20-1 and TRBJ2-6, with unresolved D. Trimming removed 2 bases at V and 1 base at J, with 6 bases between. CDR1 and CDR2 (germline): DFQATT, SNEGSKA (reference sequence). This CDR3 spans 14 amino acids. CDR3: CSARHFSGANVLTF. The CDR3 region has the DNA TGCAGTGCTAGACACTTTTCTGGGGCCAACGTCCTGACTTTC.

This clonotype appeared many times. The chain carries TRBV6-1 and TRBJ2-6, with unresolved D. The CDR3 has 15 residues. From germline, CDR1 is MNHNS and CDR2 SASEGT. V gave up 7 bases and J gave up 0 bases, with 10 bases separating them. The CDR3 loop is CASNRITSGANVLTF. The CDR3 nucleotides read TGTGCCAGCAATCGGATAACCTCTGGGGCCAACGTCCTGACTTTC.

The table lists this clonotype with many counts. This sequence joins TRBV12-3 or TRBV12-4 and TRBJ2-7, with a possible D match to TRBD1 (6 bases). The CDR3 has 12 amino acids. Trimming stripped 5 bases from V and 3 bases from J, with 8 bases between. This CDR3 is CASSGTNYEQYF. The CDR3 nucleotides are TGTGCCAGCAGTGGGACAAACTACGAGCAGTACTTC.

This clonotype was detected ten times or more. The J gene is TRBJ2-7, the V gene TRBV28; D possibly corresponds to TRBD2 (6 bases). Trimming took 9 bases from V and 0 from J, leaving 21 bases between them. The CDR3 is 16 amino acids. Germline V CDR1 and CDR2: MDHEN, SYDVKM. The CDR3 DNA sequence: TGTGCCAGTGCCGGGAGTCGAGCTCCTATCTCCTACGAGCAGTACTTC. Protein: CASAGSRAPISYEQYF.

The V gene is TRBV15, the J gene TRBJ1-2, with D possibly being TRBD1 (5 bases). This CDR3 comprises 15 residues. V dropped 0 bases and J dropped 4 bases, with 12 bases sitting between them. Germline V gene lookup returns CDR1 LNHNV and CDR2 YYDKDF (reference sequence). The CDR3 is CATSREIGVGYGYTF. Here the CDR3 DNA reads TGTGCCACCAGCAGAGAGATAGGGGTCGGCTATGGCTACACCTTC.